The rows below give T cell receptor beta chains drawn from one sample of a study of blood T cell repertoires in COVID-19. TCRdb's table, derived via immunoSEQ multiplex PCR, lists solely in-frame clones and lacks some. The table lists roughly 150,000 clones, around four fifths of them singletons. The source material was peripheral blood. Source of these receptors: a woman aged 80 or over with acute or convalescent COVID-19. The CDR3 runs from the conserved cysteine through the conserved F or W. Each record gives: D gene, CDR3 length, clone size, V gene, J gene, CDR3 protein, CDR3 DNA. D genes are given only for firm matches. Size tells how often a clone was seen (once, few, many) or the class of an expanded clone, and some rows leave it out.

d_gene: -
len: 14
abundance: once
v_gene: TRBV21-1
j_gene: TRBJ2-7
CDR3aa: CASTGQGAVYEQYF
CDR3nt: TGTGCCAGCACCGGACAGGGGGCGGTTTACGAGCAGTACTTC

d_gene: -
len: 15
abundance: once
v_gene: TRBV9
j_gene: TRBJ2-3
CDR3aa: CASSVGGGQGDTQYF
CDR3nt: TGTGCCAGCAGCGTAGGTGGGGGCCAGGGGGATACGCAGTATTTT

d_gene: TRBD2
len: 15
abundance: -
v_gene: TRBV27
j_gene: TRBJ2-2
CDR3aa: CASSFRDYAHVELFF
CDR3nt: TGTGCCAGCAGTTTCAGGGACTACGCCCACGTGGAGCTGTTTTTT

d_gene: TRBD1
len: 17
abundance: -
v_gene: TRBV5-1
j_gene: TRBJ2-1
CDR3aa: CASSLGGQGGAGNEQFF
CDR3nt: TGCGCCAGCAGCTTAGGGGGACAGGGGGGCGCGGGTAATGAGCAGTTCTTC

d_gene: -
len: 13
abundance: -
v_gene: TRBV7-2
j_gene: TRBJ2-7
CDR3aa: CASSLESSYEQYF
CDR3nt: TGTGCCAGCAGCTTAGAATCGTCCTACGAGCAGTACTTC

d_gene: -
len: 15
abundance: -
v_gene: TRBV28
j_gene: TRBJ2-3
CDR3aa: CARPAGTPITDTQYF
CDR3nt: TGTGCCAGGCCGGCGGGGACGCCGATCACAGATACGCAGTATTTT

d_gene: TRBD1
len: 16
abundance: once
v_gene: TRBV5-1
j_gene: TRBJ1-2
CDR3aa: CASSLGQTGVGYGYTF
CDR3nt: TGCGCCAGCAGCTTGGGACAGACAGGGGTAGGCTATGGCTACACCTTC

d_gene: -
len: 15
abundance: -
v_gene: TRBV5-6
j_gene: TRBJ2-1
CDR3aa: CASSGTDSSYNEQFF
CDR3nt: TGTGCCAGCAGCGGAACCGACAGCTCCTACAATGAGCAGTTCTTC

d_gene: TRBD1
len: 14
abundance: -
v_gene: TRBV25-1
j_gene: TRBJ1-4
CDR3aa: CASAGTGVRPRLFF
CDR3nt: TGTGCCAGCGCAGGGACAGGGGTTCGGCCTAGGCTGTTTTTT

d_gene: -
len: 17
abundance: -
v_gene: TRBV27
j_gene: TRBJ1-2
CDR3aa: CASSLTGFNIGIYGYTF
CDR3nt: TGTGCCAGCAGTTTGACAGGTTTTAATATAGGGATCTATGGCTACACCTTC

d_gene: TRBD2
len: 14
abundance: -
v_gene: TRBV5-1
j_gene: TRBJ2-1
CDR3aa: CASSPSGTSGSKLF
CDR3nt: TGCGCCAGCAGCCCGTCCGGGACTAGCGGGAGTAAACTCTTC

d_gene: -
len: 14
abundance: -
v_gene: TRBV4-1
j_gene: TRBJ2-2
CDR3aa: CASSPLYGSGELFF
CDR3nt: TGCGCCAGCAGCCCGCTCTACGGTAGCGGGGAGCTGTTTTTT

d_gene: -
len: 16
abundance: -
v_gene: TRBV28
j_gene: TRBJ2-2
CDR3aa: CASIGGREVGPGELFF
CDR3nt: TGTGCCAGCATTGGGGGCCGGGAGGTCGGGCCCGGGGAGCTGTTTTTT

d_gene: TRBD2
len: 19
abundance: -
v_gene: TRBV18
j_gene: TRBJ2-5
CDR3aa: CASSPADLGRLAYSETQYF
CDR3nt: TGTGCCAGCTCACCAGCGGACCTTGGGCGACTAGCGTACTCGGAGACCCAGTACTTC

d_gene: TRBD1
len: 15
abundance: -
v_gene: TRBV19
j_gene: TRBJ2-6
CDR3aa: CASSLTGAGANVLTF
CDR3nt: TGTGCCAGTAGTCTAACAGGGGCTGGGGCCAACGTCCTGACTTTC

d_gene: -
len: 17
abundance: few
v_gene: TRBV3-1/TRBV3-2
j_gene: TRBJ1-4
CDR3aa: CASSQSGWELTNEKLFF
CDR3nt: TGTGCCAGCAGCCAATCTGGTTGGGAGCTAACTAATGAAAAACTGTTTTTT

d_gene: TRBD2
len: 16
abundance: -
v_gene: TRBV5-5
j_gene: TRBJ2-2
CDR3aa: CASSLWLAGGTGELFF
CDR3nt: TGTGCCAGCAGCTTGTGGCTAGCGGGAGGCACCGGGGAGCTGTTTTTT

d_gene: TRBD1
len: 12
abundance: -
v_gene: TRBV10-3
j_gene: TRBJ2-7
CDR3aa: CATEDRDYEQYF
CDR3nt: TGTGCCACGGAGGACAGGGACTACGAGCAGTACTTC

d_gene: TRBD2
len: 14
abundance: -
v_gene: TRBV4-1
j_gene: TRBJ2-1
CDR3aa: CASSLTSTGNEQFF
CDR3nt: TGCGCCAGCAGCCTGACTAGCACGGGCAATGAGCAGTTCTTC

d_gene: -
len: 13
abundance: -
v_gene: TRBV6-5
j_gene: TRBJ1-2
CDR3aa: CASSRGGSYGYTF
CDR3nt: TGTGCCAGCAGTCGGGGGGGATCCTATGGCTACACCTTC

d_gene: -
len: 15
abundance: -
v_gene: TRBV27
j_gene: TRBJ2-3
CDR3aa: CASTRRGRVSDTQYF
CDR3nt: TGTGCCAGCACCCGGAGGGGGAGGGTGAGCGATACGCAGTATTTT

d_gene: -
len: 14
abundance: -
v_gene: TRBV5-8
j_gene: TRBJ2-7
CDR3aa: CASSFTGIQRGQYF
CDR3nt: TGTGCCAGCAGCTTTACAGGGATCCAGAGGGGGCAGTACTTC

d_gene: TRBD2
len: 13
abundance: -
v_gene: TRBV18
j_gene: TRBJ2-2
CDR3aa: CASSTSRTGELFF
CDR3nt: TGTGCCAGCTCGACTAGCCGGACCGGGGAGCTGTTTTTT

d_gene: -
len: 14
abundance: once
v_gene: TRBV6-6
j_gene: TRBJ2-3
CDR3aa: CASSLGVGTDTQYF
CDR3nt: TGTGCCAGCAGTTTAGGGGTCGGGACAGATACGCAGTATTTT

d_gene: -
len: 12
abundance: -
v_gene: TRBV4-2
j_gene: TRBJ1-3
CDR3aa: CASSTQGNTIYF
CDR3nt: TGTGCCAGCAGCACACAAGGAAACACCATATATTTT